The 22 T cell receptor beta chains listed next were all sequenced from one sample in a study of T cells in Graves' hyperthyroidism and ophthalmopathy. RNA transcripts served as the template for amplifying TCR beta CDR3 regions. Using the HTBI primer set, a first-round RT-PCR was run on the TCR CDR3. TCRdb ran MiXCR on the multiplex PCR reads and lists one entry per CDR3 protein. Of 750,000 to 950,000 distinct CDR3 sequences listed, around 38% are singletons. Sequencing was carried out using blood. Every receptor here comes from a man younger than 35 with Graves' hyperthyroidism.

The CDR3 sequence: CASSVVSGQPPYEQYF. The CDR3 DNA follows: TGTGCCAGCAGCGTAGTTTCGGGACAGCCTCCCTACGAGCAGTACTTC. This sequence joins TRBV9 and TRBJ2-7; 7 bases line up with TRBD1. The CDR3 extends over 16 amino acids. The V and J ends lost 0 bases and 2 bases, in that order; junction bases with no gene match: 8. Germline V CDR1 and CDR2: SGDLS, YYNGEE.

The rearrangement links TRBV10-3 to TRBJ1-5, with TRBD1 matching over 8 bases. CDR1 and CDR2 from the germline V gene are ENHRY and SYGVKD. V was clipped by 10 bases and J by 3 bases; unmatched bases: 5. The CDR3 spans 13 residues. CDR3 DNA: TGTGCCACCGTGGACAGGGCCAATCAGCCCCAGCATTTT. Translated: CATVDRANQPQHF.

This clonotype was recorded only once. The rearrangement uses TRBV29-1 and TRBJ1-1; 9 bases align to TRBD1. Germline values: CDR1 SQVTM, CDR2 ANQGSEA. The CDR3 consists of 12 residues. Here the CDR3 DNA reads TGCAGTTTAGAGGGACAGGGCCCTGAAGCTTTCTTT. This codes for CSLEGQGPEAFF.

This clonotype was detected ten times or more. This chain joins TRBV9 and TRBJ2-7; either TRBD1 or TRBD2 may supply D (5 bases each). Germline V gene sequence: CDR1 SGDLS, CDR2 YYNGEE. The CDR3 runs 15 residues. Trimming removed 3 bases at V and 4 bases at J, with 17 bases between. The CDR3 nucleotides read TGTGCCAGCAGCGAGAGATGGGACCGGAGATACGAGCAGTACTTC. Protein: CASSERWDRRYEQYF.

The rearrangement uses TRBV7-8 and TRBJ1-1; the D gene is possibly TRBD1 (6 bases). This CDR3 contains 15 residues. With 3 bases removed from V and 0 bases from J, the gap between germline ends came to 11 bases. Germline values: CDR1 SGHVS, CDR2 FQNEAQ. The CDR3 coding sequence is TGTGCCAGCAGCTTCGCAGGGGCCCTGAACACTGAAGCTTTCTTT. Residues: CASSFAGALNTEAFF.

This sequence joins TRBV7-9 and TRBJ1-2; D might be TRBD1 (6 bases). V was trimmed by 5 bases and J by 0 bases, leaving 22 bases between them. CDR1 and CDR2 from the germline V gene are SEHNR and FQNEAQ (reference sequence). The CDR3 is made up of 18 amino acids. CDR3 in DNA: TGTGCCAGCAGCCTACCCACTACTATGACAGGATCTAACTATGGCTACACCTTC. Translation: CASSLPTTMTGSNYGYTF.

This clonotype has just a few counts. The gene calls are TRBV6-1 and TRBJ1-1; a possible D gene is TRBD1 (6 bases). Trimming shortened V by 10 bases and J by 1 base, and 13 bases separated the two germline ends. The CDR3 contains 13 residues. The V gene's germline CDR1 is MNHNS and CDR2 SASEGT. The CDR3 DNA reads TGTGCCAACCGTCAGGGGAGGAACACTGAAGCTTTCTTT. Its protein is CANRQGRNTEAFF.

The gene calls are TRBV20-1 and TRBJ1-2; a possible D gene is TRBD1 (5 bases). Trimming shortened V by 6 bases and J by 6 bases, and 14 bases separated the two germline ends. The CDR3 is made up of 12 amino acids. Germline V gene data show CDR1 as DFQATT and CDR2 as SNEGSKA (reference sequence). CDR3 sequence: CSADGPGDGYTF. The CDR3 bases are TGCAGTGCCGACGGACCGGGGGATGGCTACACCTTC.

The CDR3 region is CASSFRDSVTYEQYF. The CDR3 DNA reads TGTGCCAGCAGTTTCCGGGACAGCGTTACCTACGAGCAGTACTTC. The rearrangement links TRBV25-1 to TRBJ2-7; 7 positions agree with TRBD1. V lost 5 bases to trimming and J lost 2 bases; unmatched junction nucleotides: 9. In germline, CDR1 is MGHDK, CDR2 SYGVNS. The CDR3 consists of 15 residues.

In this sample, this clonotype turned up a few times. The chain links TRBV9 to TRBJ2-6, with 11 bases lining up with TRBD1. The ends lost 4 bases at V and 0 bases at J; junction bases unmatched: 6. Looked up from germline, CDR1 is SGDLS and CDR2 is YYNGEE. The CDR3 is 18 residues long. The DNA of the CDR3 is TGTGCCAGCAGCCCTCGGACAGGGGGCTTCTCTGGGGCCAACGTCCTGACTTTC. This codes for CASSPRTGGFSGANVLTF. The variable domain in full, with the rest retrieved from reference TRBV9 and TRBJ2-6, is DSGVTQTPKHLITATGQRVTLRCSPRSGDLSVYWYQQSLDQGLQFLIQYYNGEERAKGNILERFSAQQFPDLHSELNLSSLELGDSALYFCASSPRTGGFSGANVLTFGAGSRLTVL.

This clonotype was observed at least ten times. The chain is built from TRBV2 and TRBJ2-5; D is uncertain. The V end lost 0 bases, the J end lost 1 base, and 9 bases lay between the germline ends. Germline V gives CDR1 SNHLY, CDR2 FYNNEI. CDR3 size: 15 residues. The CDR3: CASSEATGPQETQYF. DNA for the CDR3: TGTGCCAGCAGTGAAGCTACCGGACCCCAAGAGACCCAGTACTTC.

This clonotype has ten or more counts. The genes are TRBV29-1 and TRBJ2-2; 9 bases align to TRBD1. Germline loops: CDR1 SQVTM, CDR2 ANQGSEA. J was trimmed by 12 bases and V by 0 bases; bases with no gene match: 5. The CDR3 runs to 13 residues. CDR3 DNA sequence: TGCAGCGTTGAAGATCCCGGACAGGGGCAGCTGTTTTTT. Protein sequence: CSVEDPGQGQLFF.

V and J are TRBV5-4 and TRBJ2-2; 8 nucleotides agree with TRBD1. The germline CDR1 and CDR2 sequences are SGHNT and YYREEE (reference sequence). V lost 4 bases to trimming and J lost 7 bases; unmatched junction nucleotides: 6. The CDR3 has 14 amino acids. CDR3 loop: CASSPGTGIGELFF. The CDR3 coding sequence is TGTGCCAGCAGCCCGGGGACAGGTATCGGGGAGCTGTTTTTT.

The gene calls are TRBV10-3 and TRBJ2-1; D is perhaps TRBD1 or TRBD2 (5 bases each). Germline CDR1 is ENHRY and CDR2 is SYGVKD. This CDR3 contains 14 residues. V was pared by 4 bases and J by 6 bases, with 13 bases between. The CDR3 nucleotides read TGTGCCATCAGTGGGGGACGTCTCCTCAATGAGCAGTTCTTC. Translation gives CAISGGRLLNEQFF.

The chain uses TRBV7-9 and TRBJ2-3; TRBD2 aligns across 9 bases. V was pared by 5 bases and J by 2 bases, with 5 bases of the junction left unmatched. This CDR3 comprises 15 residues. Germline V CDR1 and CDR2: SEHNR, FQNEAQ (reference sequence). The CDR3 DNA reads TGTGCCAGCAGCCTGCCTAGCGGGGACACAGATACGCAGTATTTT. Its translation: CASSLPSGDTDTQYF.

This clonotype was seen many times. The junction shows a germline mismatch at one end, possibly a read error. The V call is TRBV19, the J call TRBJ1-2; 7 bases map to TRBD1. The V gene's germline CDR1 is LNHDA and CDR2 SQIVND (reference sequence). CDR3 size: 13 residues. Written as DNA, the CDR3 is TGCGCCAGCAGCGACAGGGTGAACTATGGCTACACCTTC. Amino acid sequence: CASSDRVNYGYTF. Based on the CDR3 plus reference TRBV19 and TRBJ1-2, the full variable domain is DGGITQSPKYLFRKEGQNVTLSCEQNLNHDAMYWYRQDPGQGLRLIYYSQIVNDFQKGDIAEGYSVSREKKESFPLTVTSAQKNPTAFYLCASSDRVNYGYTFGSGTRLTVV.

The rearrangement uses TRBV20-1 and TRBJ1-5, with 9 bases lining up with TRBD1. The V gene end was trimmed by 3 bases and the J gene end by 9 bases; junction bases not matched to a gene: 12. This CDR3 is built from 15 residues. Germline values: CDR1 DFQATT, CDR2 SNEGSKA (reference sequence). The CDR3 protein is CSARGRTGAAGPQHF. As DNA, the CDR3 is TGCAGTGCTAGGGGCCGGACAGGGGCTGCAGGGCCCCAGCATTTT.

Regarding this clonotype: This sequence may be a read error, since a much larger clone differs from it by one base. The gene calls are TRBV7-8 and TRBJ2-5, with D perhaps matching TRBD2 (5 bases). CDR1 and CDR2 (germline): SGHVS, FQNEAQ. The CDR3 contains 14 residues. CDR3 in amino acids: CASSFVRTQGTQYF. CDR3 sequence (DNA): TGTGCCAGCAGCTTCGTGCGGACTCAAGGGACCCAGTACTTC.

J is TRBJ2-7 and V is TRBV19, with TRBD2 matching 7 bases. Trimming at V came to 5 bases and at J to 3 bases, leaving 7 bases not matched to a gene. Germline assignment: CDR1 LNHDA and CDR2 SQIVND (reference sequence). CDR3 length equals 14 residues. CDR3 in amino acids: CASSPRGWDYEQYF. In nucleotides, the CDR3 is TGTGCCAGTAGTCCGCGGGGGTGGGACTACGAGCAGTACTTC.

On this clonotype itself: A much larger clone sits a single nucleotide away, making a read error possible. This chain uses TRBV19 with TRBJ1-1; D perhaps matches TRBD1 (5 bases). This CDR3 comprises 13 residues. In germline, CDR1 is LNHDA, CDR2 SQIVND (reference sequence). The V gene lost 3 bases and the J gene lost 3 bases, with 8 bases spanning the gap. Here the CDR3 reads CASSMGPHTEAFF. The CDR3 coding sequence is TGTGCCAGTAGTATGGGACCGCACACTGAAGCTTTCTTT. The entire variable domain, with the rest obtained from reference TRBV19 and TRBJ1-1, is as follows: DGGITQSPKYLFRKEGQNVTLSCEQNLNHDAMYWYRQDPGQGLRLIYYSQIVNDFQKGDIAEGYSVSREKKESFPLTVTSAQKNPTAFYLCASSMGPHTEAFFGQGTRLTVV.

This clonotype was observed at least ten times. The chain combines TRBV12-3 or TRBV12-4 with TRBJ1-1; D remains unclear. Trimming removed 1 base from V and 7 bases from J, with 7 bases in between. The CDR3 length is 12 residues. As DNA, the CDR3 is TGTGCCAGCAGTTTAGTGTGGGATGAAGCTTTCTTT. This sequence encodes CASSLVWDEAFF.

The gene calls are TRBV7-2 and TRBJ1-6, with a tentative D call TRBD1 (6 bases). This CDR3 is 16 amino acids long. V was trimmed by 8 bases and J by 9 bases, leaving 23 bases between them. Germline V lookup: CDR1 SGHTA, CDR2 FQGNSA. CDR3 amino acids: CASSSSRGWGTSPLHF. The CDR3 region has the DNA TGTGCCAGCTCGTCCAGCAGGGGCTGGGGTACTTCACCCCTCCACTTT.